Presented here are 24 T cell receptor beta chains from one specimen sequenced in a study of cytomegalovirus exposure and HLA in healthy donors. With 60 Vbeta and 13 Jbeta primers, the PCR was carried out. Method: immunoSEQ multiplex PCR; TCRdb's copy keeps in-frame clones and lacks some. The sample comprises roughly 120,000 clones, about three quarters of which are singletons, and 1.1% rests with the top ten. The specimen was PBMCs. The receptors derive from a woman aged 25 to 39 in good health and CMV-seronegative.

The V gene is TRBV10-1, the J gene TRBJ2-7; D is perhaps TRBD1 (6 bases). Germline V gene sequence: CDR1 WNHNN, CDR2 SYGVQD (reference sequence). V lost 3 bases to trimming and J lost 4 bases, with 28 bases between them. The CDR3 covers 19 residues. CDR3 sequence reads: CASSEFGRRDTRCRYEQYF. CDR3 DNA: TGCGCCAGCAGTGAATTTGGTCGCCGGGACACCCGCTGTCGGTACGAGCAGTACTTC.

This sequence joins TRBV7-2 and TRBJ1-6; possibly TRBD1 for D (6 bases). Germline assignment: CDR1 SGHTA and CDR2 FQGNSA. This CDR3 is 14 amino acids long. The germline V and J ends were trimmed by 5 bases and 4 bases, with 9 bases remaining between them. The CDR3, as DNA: TGTGCCAGCAGCCCACAGGGTTATAATTCACCCCTCCACTTT. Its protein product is CASSPQGYNSPLHF.

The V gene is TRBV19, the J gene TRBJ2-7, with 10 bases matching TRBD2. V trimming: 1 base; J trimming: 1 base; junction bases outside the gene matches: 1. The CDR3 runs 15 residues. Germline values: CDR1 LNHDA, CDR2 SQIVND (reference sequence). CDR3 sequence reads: CASSIAAGGSYEQYF. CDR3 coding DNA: TGTGCCAGTAGTATAGCAGCGGGAGGGTCCTACGAGCAGTACTTC.

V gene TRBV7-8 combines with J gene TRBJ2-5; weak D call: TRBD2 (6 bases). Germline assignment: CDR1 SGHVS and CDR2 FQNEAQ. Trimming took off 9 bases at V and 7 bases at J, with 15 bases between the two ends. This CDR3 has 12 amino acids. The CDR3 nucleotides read TGTGCCAGTTTGGGGGGATTGGGGACCCAGTACTTC. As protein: CASLGGLGTQYF.

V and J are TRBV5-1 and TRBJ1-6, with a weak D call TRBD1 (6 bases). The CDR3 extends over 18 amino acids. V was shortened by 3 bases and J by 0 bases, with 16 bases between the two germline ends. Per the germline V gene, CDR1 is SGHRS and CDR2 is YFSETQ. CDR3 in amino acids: CASSWGAGESSYNSPLHF. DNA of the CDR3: TGCGCCAGCAGCTGGGGCGCAGGGGAGAGCTCCTATAATTCACCCCTCCACTTT. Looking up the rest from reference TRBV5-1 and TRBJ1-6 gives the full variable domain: KAGVTQTPRYLIKTRGQQVTLSCSPISGHRSVSWYQQTPGQGLQFLFEYFSETQRNKGNFPGRFSGRQFSNSRSEMNVSTLELGDSALYLCASSWGAGESSYNSPLHFGNGTRLTVT.

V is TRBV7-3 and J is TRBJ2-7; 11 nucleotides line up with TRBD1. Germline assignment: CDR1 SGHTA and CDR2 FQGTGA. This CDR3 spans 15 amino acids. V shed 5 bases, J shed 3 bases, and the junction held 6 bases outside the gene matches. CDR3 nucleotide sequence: TGTGCCAGCAGCGTCACCGGGACAGGGGGCTACGAGCAGTACTTC. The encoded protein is CASSVTGTGGYEQYF. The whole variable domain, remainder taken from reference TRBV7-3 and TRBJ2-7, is GAGVSQTPSNKVTEKGKYVELRCDPISGHTALYWYRQSLGQGPEFLIYFQGTGAADDSGLPNDRFFAVRPEGSVSTLKIQRTERGDSAVYLCASSVTGTGGYEQYFGPGTRLTVT.

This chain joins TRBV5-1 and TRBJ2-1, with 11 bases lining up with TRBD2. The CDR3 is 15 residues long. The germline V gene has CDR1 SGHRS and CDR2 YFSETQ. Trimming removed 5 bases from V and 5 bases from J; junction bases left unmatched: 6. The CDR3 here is CASRATSGINNEQFF. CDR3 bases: TGCGCCAGCAGGGCGACTAGCGGGATAAACAATGAGCAGTTCTTC.

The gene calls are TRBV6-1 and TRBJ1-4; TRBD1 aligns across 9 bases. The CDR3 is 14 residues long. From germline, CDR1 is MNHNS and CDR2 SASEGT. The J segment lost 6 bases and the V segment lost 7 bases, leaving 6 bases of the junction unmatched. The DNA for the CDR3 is TGTGCCAGCAAGATGGACAGGGGAGATGAAAAACTGTTTTTT. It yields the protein CASKMDRGDEKLFF.

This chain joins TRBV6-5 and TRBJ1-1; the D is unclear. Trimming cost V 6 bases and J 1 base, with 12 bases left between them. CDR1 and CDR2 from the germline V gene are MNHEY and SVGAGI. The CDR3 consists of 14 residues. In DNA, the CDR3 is TGTGCCAGCAGACCCCCTACAGAGAACACTGAAGCTTTCTTT. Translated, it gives CASRPPTENTEAFF.

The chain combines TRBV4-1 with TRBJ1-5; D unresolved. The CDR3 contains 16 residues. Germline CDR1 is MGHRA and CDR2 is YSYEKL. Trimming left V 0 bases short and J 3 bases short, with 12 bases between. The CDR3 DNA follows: TGCGCCAGCAGCCAAGATATGCAGGCGCTCAATCAGCCCCAGCATTTT. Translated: CASSQDMQALNQPQHF.

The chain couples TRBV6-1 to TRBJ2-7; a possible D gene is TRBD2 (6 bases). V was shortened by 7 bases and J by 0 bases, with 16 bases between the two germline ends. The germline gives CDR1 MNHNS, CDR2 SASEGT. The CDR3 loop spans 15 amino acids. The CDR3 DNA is TGTGCCAGCACCGTATCCGGGACTTACTCCTACGAGCAGTACTTC. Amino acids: CASTVSGTYSYEQYF.

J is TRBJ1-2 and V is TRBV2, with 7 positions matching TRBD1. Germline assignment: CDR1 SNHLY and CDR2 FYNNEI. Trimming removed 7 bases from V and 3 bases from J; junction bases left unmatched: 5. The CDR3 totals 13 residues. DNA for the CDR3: TGTGCCAGCAAGACAGGGACCTACTATGGCTACACCTTC. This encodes CASKTGTYYGYTF.

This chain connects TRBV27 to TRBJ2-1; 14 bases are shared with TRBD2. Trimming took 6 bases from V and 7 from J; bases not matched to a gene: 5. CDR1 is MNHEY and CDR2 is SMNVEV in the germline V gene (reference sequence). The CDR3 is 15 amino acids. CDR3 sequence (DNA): TGTGCCAGCAGCATCGGGACTAGCGGGAGTAATGAGCAGTTCTTC. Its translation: CASSIGTSGSNEQFF.

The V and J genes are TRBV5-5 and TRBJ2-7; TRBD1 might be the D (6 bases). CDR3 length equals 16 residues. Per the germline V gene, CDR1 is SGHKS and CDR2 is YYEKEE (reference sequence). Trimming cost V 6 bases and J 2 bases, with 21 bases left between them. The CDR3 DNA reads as TGTGCCAGCACCTACAAGGGGCTGGACAGTCCCTACGAGCAGTACTTC. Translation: CASTYKGLDSPYEQYF.

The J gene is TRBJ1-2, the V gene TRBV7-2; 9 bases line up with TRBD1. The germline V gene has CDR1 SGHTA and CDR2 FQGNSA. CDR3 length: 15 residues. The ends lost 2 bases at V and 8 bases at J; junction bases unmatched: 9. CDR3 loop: CASSLTSDRGAGYTF. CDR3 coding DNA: TGTGCCAGCAGCTTAACCTCGGACAGGGGAGCGGGCTACACCTTC.

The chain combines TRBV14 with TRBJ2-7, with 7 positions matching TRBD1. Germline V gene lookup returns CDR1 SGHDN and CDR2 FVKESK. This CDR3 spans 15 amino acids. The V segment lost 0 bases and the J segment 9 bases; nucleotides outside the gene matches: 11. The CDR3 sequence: CASSQDPGQVYGQYF. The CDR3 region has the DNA TGTGCCAGCAGCCAAGATCCCGGACAGGTTTATGGGCAGTACTTC.

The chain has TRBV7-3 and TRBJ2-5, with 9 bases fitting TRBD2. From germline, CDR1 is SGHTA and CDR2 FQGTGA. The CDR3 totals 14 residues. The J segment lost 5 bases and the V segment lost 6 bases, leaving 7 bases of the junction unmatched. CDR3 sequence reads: CASSLAGRGETQYF. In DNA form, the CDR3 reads TGTGCCAGCAGTCTAGCGGGGAGAGGGGAGACCCAGTACTTC.

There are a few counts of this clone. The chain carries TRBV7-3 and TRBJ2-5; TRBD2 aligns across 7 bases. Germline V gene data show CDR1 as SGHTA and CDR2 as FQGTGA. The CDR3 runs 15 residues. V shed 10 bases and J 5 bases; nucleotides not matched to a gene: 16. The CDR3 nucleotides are TGTGCCATGCATAGCCGGGGGGATGGGGTGGAGACCCAGTACTTC. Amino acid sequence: CAMHSRGDGVETQYF.

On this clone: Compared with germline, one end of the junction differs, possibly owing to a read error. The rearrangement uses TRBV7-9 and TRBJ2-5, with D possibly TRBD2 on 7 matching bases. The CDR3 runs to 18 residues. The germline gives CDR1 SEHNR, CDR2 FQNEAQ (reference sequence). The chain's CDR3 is CSSSPRSGLRGAAGAQYF. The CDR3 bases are TGTTCCAGCAGCCCAAGGTCCGGACTTCGGGGGGCGGCTGGGGCCCAGTACTTC.

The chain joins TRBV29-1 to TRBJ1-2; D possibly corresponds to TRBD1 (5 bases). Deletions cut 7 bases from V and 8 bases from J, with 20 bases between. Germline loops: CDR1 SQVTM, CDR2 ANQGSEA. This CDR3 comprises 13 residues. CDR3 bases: TGCAGCGCTGGGGGGACCTCGTCCGGGGGCTACACCTTC. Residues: CSAGGTSSGGYTF.

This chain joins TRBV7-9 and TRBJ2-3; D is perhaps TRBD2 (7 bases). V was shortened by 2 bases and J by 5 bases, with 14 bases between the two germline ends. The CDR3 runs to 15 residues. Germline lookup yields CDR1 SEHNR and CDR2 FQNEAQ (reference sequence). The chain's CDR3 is CASSLPLGGGDTQYF. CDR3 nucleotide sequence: TGTGCCAGCAGCTTACCCCTAGGGGGGGGAGATACGCAGTATTTT.

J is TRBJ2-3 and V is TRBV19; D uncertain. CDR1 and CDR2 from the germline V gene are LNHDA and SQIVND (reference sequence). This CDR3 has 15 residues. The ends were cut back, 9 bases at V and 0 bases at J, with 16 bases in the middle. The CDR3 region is CASLPSVSSTDTQYF. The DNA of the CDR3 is TGTGCCAGCTTACCTAGTGTTTCTAGCACAGATACGCAGTATTTT.

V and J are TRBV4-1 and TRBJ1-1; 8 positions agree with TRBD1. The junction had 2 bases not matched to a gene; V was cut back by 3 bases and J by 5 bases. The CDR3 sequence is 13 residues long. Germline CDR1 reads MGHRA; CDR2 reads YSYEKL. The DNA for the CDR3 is TGCGCCAGCAGCCAGGACAGGGAAACTGAAGCTTTCTTT. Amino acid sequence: CASSQDRETEAFF.

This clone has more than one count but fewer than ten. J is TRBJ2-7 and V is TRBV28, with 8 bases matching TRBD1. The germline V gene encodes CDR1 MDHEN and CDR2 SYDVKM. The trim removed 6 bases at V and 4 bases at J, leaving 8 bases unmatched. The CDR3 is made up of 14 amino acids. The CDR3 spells CASSPPTGAYEQYF. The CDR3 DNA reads TGTGCCAGCAGCCCTCCGACAGGGGCTTACGAGCAGTACTTC.